The 28 T cell receptor beta chains below all came from one sample that was sequenced in a study of blood T cell repertoires in COVID-19. The protocol was immunoSEQ multiplex PCR, while the TCRdb copy is restricted to in-frame clones and leaves out a portion. The table shows 300,000 or so clones, with around 86% occurring only once. What was sequenced was peripheral blood. These TCRs come from a man between 65 and 85 years old with acute or convalescent COVID-19.

The rearrangement links TRBV5-6 to TRBJ1-2, with TRBD1 matching 9 bases. The germline V gene encodes CDR1 SGHDT and CDR2 YYEEEE. Germline trimming cut 1 base from V and 8 bases from J; bases unmatched to any gene: 6. The CDR3 totals 14 residues. CDR3 bases: TGTGCCAGCAGCTTGCGGGACAGGGCGGTCGGCTACACCTTC. Residues: CASSLRDRAVGYTF. The variable domain in full, with the rest retrieved from reference TRBV5-6 and TRBJ1-2, is DAGVTQSPTHLIKTRGQQVTLRCSPKSGHDTVSWYQQALGQGPQFIFQYYEEEERQRGNFPDRFSGHQFPNYSSELNVNALLLGDSALYLCASSLRDRAVGYTFGSGTRLTVV.

The chain employs TRBV6-1 and TRBJ1-5; no firm D call. The CDR3 length is 13 residues. V lost 2 bases to trimming and J lost 7 bases, with 9 bases between them. Per germline, CDR1 MNHNS and CDR2 SASEGT. CDR3 DNA sequence: TGTGCCAGCAGTGAAAGGGAGCGGCAGCCCCAGCATTTT. Its translation is CASSERERQPQHF.

The J gene is TRBJ2-3, the V gene TRBV7-2; D uncertain. The CDR3 runs 15 residues. V lost 6 bases, J lost 7 bases, and 20 bases lay in between. Germline CDR1 SGHTA, CDR2 FQGNSA. The CDR3 region has the DNA TGTGCCAGCAGTTCCCCCGGCGAGGCTCGCAATACGCAGTATTTT. Its translation is CASSSPGEARNTQYF.

The J gene is TRBJ1-5, the V gene TRBV7-2; D unresolved. The length of the CDR3 is 14 residues. Germline CDR1 reads SGHTA; CDR2 reads FQGNSA. Trimming removed 3 bases at V and 7 bases at J, with 13 bases between. CDR3 region: CASSFGVVYQPQHF. DNA of the CDR3: TGTGCCAGCAGCTTCGGGGTAGTTTACCAGCCCCAGCATTTT.

This clone was seen once. In nucleotides, the CDR3 is TGTGCCAGCAGCTCCCTCGGGACTTCGACCGGGGAGCTGTTTTTT. Translated: CASSSLGTSTGELFF. V is TRBV9 and J is TRBJ2-2; D might be TRBD2 (6 bases). V was pared by 4 bases and J by 5 bases, with 15 bases between. Germline loops: CDR1 SGDLS, CDR2 YYNGEE. This CDR3 contains 15 residues.

This clone was recorded once. The chain combines TRBV4-3 with TRBJ2-1; 8 bases match TRBD2. The V gene's germline CDR1 is LGHNA and CDR2 YSLEER. V dropped 0 bases and J dropped 9; count of bases not matched to a gene: 7. This CDR3 comprises 15 residues. CDR3 nucleotides: TGCGCCAGCAGCCAAGATCGGGGGGGGGCTGGTGAGCAGTTCTTC. It is translated as CASSQDRGGAGEQFF.

The chain employs TRBV10-3 and TRBJ1-6, with D hard to call. The V gene lost 6 bases and the J gene lost 5 bases, with 11 bases spanning the gap. This CDR3 is built from 14 residues. Germline lookup yields CDR1 ENHRY and CDR2 SYGVKD. The CDR3 DNA reads as TGTGCCATCAGGTCACTTTCCGATAATTCACCCCTCCACTTT. Encoded protein: CAIRSLSDNSPLHF.

The genes are TRBV11-3 and TRBJ2-2; 10 bases agree with TRBD2. V trimming: 2 bases; J trimming: 7 bases; junction bases outside the gene matches: 7. Germline V gives CDR1 SGHNT, CDR2 YENEEA. The CDR3 has 16 residues. The CDR3 coding sequence is TGTGCCAGCAGCTTAAGGACAACTAGCGGGATCGGGGAGCTGTTTTTT. Protein product: CASSLRTTSGIGELFF.

This sequence joins TRBV2 and TRBJ2-7; TRBD2 matches 8 bases. This CDR3 has 11 residues. The germline V gene has CDR1 SNHLY and CDR2 FYNNEI. The junction had 6 bases not matched to a gene; V was cut back by 5 bases and J by 12 bases. The CDR3 here is CASSSLAGGYF. The DNA for the CDR3 is TGTGCCAGCAGTTCTTTGGCGGGGGGGTACTTC. The variable domain in full, with the rest retrieved from reference TRBV2 and TRBJ2-7, is EPEVTQTPSHQVTQMGQEVILRCVPISNHLYFYWYRQILGQKVEFLVSFYNNEISEKSEIFDDQFSVERPDGSNFTLKIRSTKLEDSAMYFCASSSLAGGYFGPGTRLTVT.

V and J are TRBV7-2 and TRBJ2-4, with TRBD1 as a possible D gene (5 bases). Germline CDR1 reads SGHTA; CDR2 reads FQGNSA. V lost 2 bases, J lost 0 bases, and 14 bases lay in between. The CDR3 runs to 17 residues. The CDR3 region has the DNA TGTGCCAGCAGCTTACAGGGCGTAGGTCTAGCCAAAAACATTCAGTACTTC. Translation: CASSLQGVGLAKNIQYF.

This clone was detected only a few times. This rearrangement joins TRBV30 to TRBJ1-3; D may be TRBD1 (5 bases). Between the trimmed V and J ends, which lost 7 bases and 0 bases, there was a span of 19 bases. CDR1 is GTSNPN and CDR2 is SVGIG in the germline V gene (reference sequence). CDR3 length: 16 residues. The DNA for the CDR3 is TGTGCCTCCCAAACTAAGGGCGGGGCCTCTGGAAACACCATATATTTT. Amino acid sequence: CASQTKGGASGNTIYF.

The chain links TRBV27 to TRBJ2-6, with TRBD1 identical over 9 bases. V was clipped by 8 bases and J by 1 base; unmatched bases: 9. CDR1 MNHEY and CDR2 SMNVEV come from the germline V gene (reference sequence). The CDR3 contains 17 residues. The CDR3 DNA is TGTGCCAGCGCCCCCGGACAGGGGTCATCTGGGGCCAACGTCCTGACTTTC. As protein: CASAPGQGSSGANVLTF.

This clone was picked up one time. V usage is TRBV7-3 and J usage is TRBJ1-6; 8 positions match TRBD1. This CDR3 comprises 20 residues. V shed 6 bases and J 3 bases; nucleotides not matched to a gene: 19. Germline V gives CDR1 SGHTA, CDR2 FQGTGA. Here the CDR3 reads CASSYRRQGPPRGYNSPLHF. The CDR3 nucleotides are TGTGCCAGCAGTTATAGGCGACAGGGGCCTCCCCGAGGCTATAATTCACCCCTCCACTTT.

The table lists this clone with a count of one. The gene calls are TRBV28 and TRBJ1-5, with D possibly being TRBD1 (6 bases). The CDR3 spans 15 residues. Germline CDR1 reads MDHEN; CDR2 reads SYDVKM. V lost 6 bases and J 3 bases, leaving 15 bases between the germline ends. CDR3 sequence: CASRGGGINNQPQHF. DNA of the CDR3: TGTGCCAGCAGGGGAGGGGGAATCAACAATCAGCCCCAGCATTTT.

In this sample, this clone turned up once. The chain is built from TRBV19 and TRBJ2-7; the D gene is possibly TRBD1 (6 bases). Trimming left V 4 bases short and J 5 bases short, with 18 bases between. Germline V gene sequence: CDR1 LNHDA, CDR2 SQIVND (reference sequence). The CDR3 is 15 residues long. CDR3 loop: CASSNTIQGLNEQYF. The CDR3, as DNA: TGTGCCAGTAGTAATACCATACAGGGTCTCAACGAGCAGTACTTC.

The chain joins TRBV19 to TRBJ1-1; no firm D call. Germline V gene data show CDR1 as LNHDA and CDR2 as SQIVND (reference sequence). V shed 3 bases and J shed 4 bases, with 9 bases lying between them. The CDR3 contains 13 residues. CDR3 coding DNA: TGTGCCAGTAGTATTTGGGAGGCCACTGAAGCTTTCTTT. It codes for CASSIWEATEAFF.

This clone was detected only once. This CDR3 is also generated by other DNA sequences in the sample. This chain connects TRBV27 to TRBJ2-2, with TRBD2 matching 12 bases. The germline V gene encodes CDR1 MNHEY and CDR2 SMNVEV (reference sequence). V lost 6 bases, J lost 4 bases, and 3 bases stayed unmatched. The CDR3 extends over 15 amino acids. CDR3 DNA sequence: TGTGCCAGCAGGCCGGGACTAGCGGGCACCGGGGAGCTGTTTTTT. This codes for CASRPGLAGTGELFF.

The CDR3 DNA follows: TGTGCCAGCAGCGTAGAGGACTGGAACACAGATACGCAGTATTTT. Encoded protein: CASSVEDWNTDTQYF. The V gene is TRBV9, the J gene TRBJ2-3, with D possibly matching TRBD2 (5 bases). This CDR3 is 15 amino acids long. The germline V gene encodes CDR1 SGDLS and CDR2 YYNGEE. V lost 0 bases and J 2 bases, leaving 10 bases between the germline ends.

The CDR3 spells CASSFNTGTEAFF. CDR3 sequence (DNA): TGTGCCAGCAGCTTTAATACCGGCACTGAAGCTTTCTTT. V gene TRBV7-9 combines with J gene TRBJ1-1; D is undetermined. The CDR3 length is 13 residues. Germline V gene data show CDR1 as SEHNR and CDR2 as FQNEAQ (reference sequence). Trimming stripped 3 bases from V and 4 bases from J, with 9 bases between.

The chain is built from TRBV4-2 and TRBJ1-5, with 7 bases matching TRBD1. V was clipped by 1 base and J by 7 bases; unmatched bases: 16. The germline V gene encodes CDR1 LGHNA and CDR2 YNFKEQ. The CDR3 spans 18 residues. CDR3: CASSQVGHGRGVSQPQHF. The CDR3 nucleotides are TGTGCCAGCAGCCAAGTTGGTCATGGCAGGGGGGTGAGCCAGCCCCAGCATTTT.

This clone showed up just a few times. One end of the junction fails to match germline, which may point to a read error. The rearrangement joins TRBV13 to TRBJ2-7; 7 nucleotides align to TRBD2. There are 12 residues in the CDR3. Germline assignment: CDR1 PRHDT and CDR2 FYEKMQ (reference sequence). Here the CDR3 DNA reads TGTGCCAGCAGCACTAGTGCGGGAGTCTTGTCCTTC. Protein: CASSTSAGVLSF.

The J gene is TRBJ2-3, the V gene TRBV2; 12 bases are shared with TRBD2. The length of the CDR3 is 17 residues. Germline CDR1 reads SNHLY; CDR2 reads FYNNEI. Trimming took 6 bases from V and 3 from J; bases not matched to a gene: 10. The CDR3, as DNA: TGTGCCAGCAGGGTCGGGACTAGCGGGCCGGTGACAGATACGCAGTATTTT. This sequence encodes CASRVGTSGPVTDTQYF.

The chain combines TRBV5-1 with TRBJ2-2, with D maybe TRBD2 (5 bases). The germline V gene encodes CDR1 SGHRS and CDR2 YFSETQ. The germline V and J ends were trimmed by 1 base and 1 base, with 11 bases remaining between them. The length of the CDR3 is 16 residues. The CDR3 loop is CASSLSGMENTGELFF. CDR3 bases: TGCGCCAGCAGCTTGTCGGGAATGGAGAACACCGGGGAGCTGTTTTTT.

The V call is TRBV19, the J call TRBJ2-6; tentative D call: TRBD2 (6 bases). V lost 5 bases and J lost 3, with 11 bases in between. Per the germline V gene, CDR1 is LNHDA and CDR2 is SQIVND (reference sequence). The CDR3 covers 15 residues. The chain's CDR3 is CASSEEGDGANVLTF. The CDR3, as DNA: TGTGCCAGTAGTGAGGAGGGCGATGGGGCCAACGTCCTGACTTTC.

The chain's CDR3 is CALSAGEQGHTLGSNQPQHF. CDR3 nucleotides: TGTGCTTTATCGGCAGGGGAACAGGGGCACACCTTGGGTAGCAATCAGCCCCAGCATTTT. The chain couples TRBV24-1 to TRBJ1-5; 7 bases line up with TRBD1. This CDR3 contains 20 residues. The V gene's germline CDR1 is KGHDR and CDR2 SFDVKD.

CDR3: CASTAGTYEQYF. The DNA of the CDR3 is TGTGCCAGCACCGCAGGAACCTACGAGCAGTACTTC. The chain is built from TRBV6-5 and TRBJ2-7; the D is unclear. CDR1 MNHEY and CDR2 SVGAGI come from the germline V gene. This CDR3 region has 12 residues. V lost 7 bases and J 2 bases, leaving 9 bases between the germline ends.

This clone occurred a few times. The J gene is TRBJ2-7, the V gene TRBV6-6; tentatively, D is TRBD1 (6 bases). V was cut by 7 bases and J by 4 bases, with 23 bases left in between. The CDR3 extends over 16 amino acids. Per the germline V gene, CDR1 is MNHNY and CDR2 is SVGAGI (reference sequence). The CDR3 loop is CASTKLAADSPYEQYF. In DNA form, the CDR3 reads TGTGCCAGCACCAAACTCGCCGCGGACAGCCCTTACGAGCAGTACTTC.

V and J are TRBV5-1 and TRBJ1-6, with no clear D. Between the trimmed V and J ends, which lost 0 bases and 8 bases, there was a span of 15 bases. This CDR3 spans 16 amino acids. The germline gives CDR1 SGHRS, CDR2 YFSETQ. The CDR3 nucleotides are TGCGCCAGCAGCTTGGTGGCAGGAACCATCTATTCACCCCTCCACTTT. It yields the protein CASSLVAGTIYSPLHF.